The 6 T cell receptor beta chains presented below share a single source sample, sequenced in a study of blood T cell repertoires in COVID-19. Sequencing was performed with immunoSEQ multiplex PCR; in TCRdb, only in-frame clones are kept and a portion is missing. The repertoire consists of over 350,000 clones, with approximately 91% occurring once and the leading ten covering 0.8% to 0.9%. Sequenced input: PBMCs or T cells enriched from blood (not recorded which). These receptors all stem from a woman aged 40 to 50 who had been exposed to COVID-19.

This chain's CDR3 is CAWSSGTGGISPLHF. The CDR3 coding sequence is TGTGCCTGGAGTTCCGGGACAGGGGGCATTTCACCCCTCCACTTT. The chain is built from TRBV30 and TRBJ1-6, with 12 bases fitting TRBD1. This CDR3 comprises 15 residues. Germline V CDR1 and CDR2: GTSNPN, SVGIG (reference sequence). V was clipped by 2 bases and J by 9 bases; unmatched bases: 5.

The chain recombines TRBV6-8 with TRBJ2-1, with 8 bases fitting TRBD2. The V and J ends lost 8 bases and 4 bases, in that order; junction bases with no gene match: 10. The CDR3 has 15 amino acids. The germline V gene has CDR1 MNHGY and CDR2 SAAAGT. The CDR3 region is CASGKERETYNEQFF. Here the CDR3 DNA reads TGTGCCAGCGGCAAAGAGCGGGAGACTTACAATGAGCAGTTCTTC.

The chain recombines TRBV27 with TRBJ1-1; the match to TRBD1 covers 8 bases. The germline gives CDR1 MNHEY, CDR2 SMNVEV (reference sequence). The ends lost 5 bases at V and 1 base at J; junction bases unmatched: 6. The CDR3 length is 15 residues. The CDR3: CASSRPGQGNTEAFF. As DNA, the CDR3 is TGTGCCAGCAGTAGGCCAGGACAGGGGAACACTGAAGCTTTCTTT.

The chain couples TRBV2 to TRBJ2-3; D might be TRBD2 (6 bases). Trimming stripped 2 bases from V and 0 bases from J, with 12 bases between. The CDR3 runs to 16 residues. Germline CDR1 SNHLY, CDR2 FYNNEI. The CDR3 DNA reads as TGTGCCAGCAGTGAATTAGCTGGGACTAGCACAGATACGCAGTATTTT. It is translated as CASSELAGTSTDTQYF.

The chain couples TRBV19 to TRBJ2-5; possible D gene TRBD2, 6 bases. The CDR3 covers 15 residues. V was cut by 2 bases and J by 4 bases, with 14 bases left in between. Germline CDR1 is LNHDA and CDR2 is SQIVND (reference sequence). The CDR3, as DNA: TGTGCCAGTAGTATAAGGGCGGGGTTAGGAGAGACCCAGTACTTC. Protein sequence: CASSIRAGLGETQYF.

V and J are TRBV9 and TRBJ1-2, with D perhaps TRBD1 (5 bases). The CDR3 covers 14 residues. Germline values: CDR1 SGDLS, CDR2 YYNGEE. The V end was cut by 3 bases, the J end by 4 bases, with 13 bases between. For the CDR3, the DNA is TGTGCCAGCAGCGCCGCGGGGCTAGGCTATGGCTACACCTTC. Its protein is CASSAAGLGYGYTF.